What follows are 17 T cell receptor beta chains derived from one specimen sequenced in a study of beta chain features in type 1 diabetes. Since all of the isolated RNA was reverse transcribed, expressed TCRB transcripts were what got sequenced. Sequencing used immunoSEQ multiplex PCR; TCRdb keeps in-frame clones, though not all of them. The sample includes some 400,000 clones, approximately 15% of them seen just once. The material sequenced was naive CD4+ T cells from blood. All receptors come from a woman aged 18-29 years in good health.

The chain joins TRBV5-1 to TRBJ2-1; 8 nucleotides line up with TRBD2. The germline CDR1 and CDR2 sequences are SGHRS and YFSETQ. J was trimmed by 4 bases and V by 4 bases; bases with no gene match: 10. The length of the CDR3 is 16 residues. CDR3 region: CASSPHGRAQYNEQFF. The CDR3 DNA follows: TGCGCCAGCAGCCCGCACGGGAGGGCCCAGTACAATGAGCAGTTCTTC. The full variable domain, completed using reference TRBV5-1 and TRBJ2-1, is KAGVTQTPRYLIKTRGQQVTLSCSPISGHRSVSWYQQTPGQGLQFLFEYFSETQRNKGNFPGRFSGRQFSNSRSEMNVSTLELGDSALYLCASSPHGRAQYNEQFFGPGTRLTVL.

This clone occurred a few times. The gene calls are TRBV18 and TRBJ1-4, with D hard to call. The length of the CDR3 is 13 residues. The germline CDR1 and CDR2 sequences are KGHSH and LQKENI. V dropped 2 bases and J dropped 10 bases, with 11 bases sitting between them. CDR3 protein: CASSPEVIRKLFF. The CDR3 bases are TGTGCCAGCTCACCAGAGGTAATCAGAAAACTGTTTTTT.

This clone was picked up a small number of times. The chain is built from TRBV5-1 and TRBJ2-6, with D hard to call. The V and J ends lost 5 bases and 1 base respectively, with 10 bases between them. The CDR3 is made up of 15 amino acids. The germline CDR1 and CDR2 sequences are SGHRS and YFSETQ. CDR3 region: CASSSSSSGANVLTF. CDR3 in DNA: TGCGCCAGCAGTTCGAGTTCTTCTGGGGCCAACGTCCTGACTTTC.

This chain links TRBV5-1 with TRBJ2-7; 12 bases fit TRBD1. The J segment lost 5 bases and the V segment lost 7 bases, leaving 10 bases of the junction unmatched. The CDR3 consists of 15 residues. The germline V gene encodes CDR1 SGHRS and CDR2 YFSETQ. The CDR3 DNA follows: TGCGCCAGCCGCTATCCGGGACAGGGGGCTGACGAGCAGTACTTC. Its protein product is CASRYPGQGADEQYF.

This clone turned up a few times. The chain is built from TRBV29-1 and TRBJ2-5; 9 bases align to TRBD2. The length of the CDR3 is 16 residues. Germline values: CDR1 SQVTM, CDR2 ANQGSEA. With V trimmed by 4 bases and J by 1 base, 10 bases remained unmatched. The CDR3 DNA follows: TGCAGCGTTGCTCTCAGGGCTAGCGGGGTCCAAGAGACCCAGTACTTC. Translated, it gives CSVALRASGVQETQYF.

V usage is TRBV30 and J usage is TRBJ2-5; 7 bases match TRBD1. Unmatched junction bases numbered 6, after V lost 2 bases and J lost 0 bases. The CDR3 runs to 15 residues. Germline lookup yields CDR1 GTSNPN and CDR2 SVGIG (reference sequence). The CDR3 sequence: CAWSSGTVYQETQYF. Written as DNA, the CDR3 is TGTGCCTGGAGTTCCGGGACAGTGTACCAAGAGACCCAGTACTTC.

V gene TRBV7-9 combines with J gene TRBJ1-1, with 8 bases matching TRBD1. Germline-derived CDR1 and CDR2 are SEHNR and FQNEAQ (reference sequence). V lost 4 bases to trimming and J lost 7 bases; unmatched junction nucleotides: 5. The CDR3 is made up of 13 amino acids. The CDR3 is CASSSQGVGEAFF. Here the CDR3 DNA reads TGTGCCAGCAGCTCACAGGGGGTGGGTGAAGCTTTCTTT.

This clone was found a few times. The V gene is TRBV29-1, the J gene TRBJ2-1, with TRBD2 identical over 7 bases. With 0 bases clipped from V and 8 bases from J, the junction kept 1 base outside the gene matches. CDR3 size: 12 residues. The germline V gene encodes CDR1 SQVTM and CDR2 ANQGSEA. DNA for the CDR3: TGCAGCGTTGAAGAGACTAGCCATGAGCAGTTCTTC. Translated, it gives CSVEETSHEQFF.

This clone was found a few times. The gene calls are TRBV7-9 and TRBJ2-7; 12 positions match TRBD2. Germline CDR1 is SEHNR and CDR2 is FQNEAQ (reference sequence). J gave up 0 bases and V 5 bases, and 5 bases lay outside the gene matches. The CDR3 loop spans 16 amino acids. CDR3: CASSPKTSGSSYEQYF. The CDR3 DNA is TGTGCCAGCAGCCCGAAGACTAGCGGGAGCTCCTACGAGCAGTACTTC.

This sequence joins TRBV29-1 and TRBJ1-2; 7 bases line up with TRBD1. In germline, CDR1 is SQVTM, CDR2 ANQGSEA. The ends lost 3 bases at V and 6 bases at J; junction bases unmatched: 7. There are 13 residues in the CDR3. The CDR3 loop reads CSVERGRRDGYTF. CDR3 DNA sequence: TGCAGCGTTGAGAGGGGGCGTCGGGATGGCTACACCTTC.

This clone was detected only a few times. The chain couples TRBV5-4 to TRBJ2-1; weak D call: TRBD1 (6 bases). V shed 2 bases and J shed 9 bases, with 6 bases lying between them. CDR1 is SGHNT and CDR2 is YYREEE in the germline V gene (reference sequence). The CDR3 consists of 11 residues. For the CDR3, the DNA is TGTGCCAGCAGCTTAGGGGGTGAGCAGTTCTTC. Translating gives CASSLGGEQFF.

This clone turned up a few times. The chain uses TRBV7-8 and TRBJ2-1; 7 nucleotides agree with TRBD2. The CDR3 totals 13 residues. The germline gives CDR1 SGHVS, CDR2 FQNEAQ. V trimming: 4 bases; J trimming: 6 bases; junction bases outside the gene matches: 3. CDR3 DNA: TGTGCCAGCAGCTGGGGGGGAGGCAATGAGCAGTTCTTC. It translates to CASSWGGGNEQFF.

This chain links TRBV7-2 with TRBJ2-7; 7 nucleotides line up with TRBD2. The length of the CDR3 is 16 residues. Germline CDR1 reads SGHTA; CDR2 reads FQGNSA. Trimming took 4 bases from V and 3 from J; bases not matched to a gene: 12. The CDR3 protein is CASSSLGRAGNYEQYF. Here the CDR3 DNA reads TGTGCCAGCAGCTCCCTGGGGAGAGCGGGAAACTACGAGCAGTACTTC.

This chain joins TRBV4-1 and TRBJ2-1; TRBD2 matches at 15 bases. Germline V gene data show CDR1 as MGHRA and CDR2 as YSYEKL. V lost 3 bases, J lost 7 bases, and 13 bases stayed unmatched. CDR3 size: 19 residues. DNA of the CDR3: TGCGCCAGCAGCCATCCTTCCGGGACTAGCGGGAGGCCACCAAATGAGCAGTTCTTC. Its protein product is CASSHPSGTSGRPPNEQFF.

This clone was counted a few times. The rearrangement links TRBV7-2 to TRBJ2-7, with 10 bases aligning to TRBD2. CDR1 SGHTA and CDR2 FQGNSA come from the germline V gene. The CDR3 loop spans 18 amino acids. Trimming cost V 6 bases and J 1 base; bases outside gene matches: 15. As DNA, the CDR3 is TGTGCCAGCAGTCTTCCTGCTGTGCGGACTAGCGGTTCCTACGAGCAGTACTTC. This encodes CASSLPAVRTSGSYEQYF.

In DNA, the CDR3 is TGTGCCAGCAGCTCCGGACTAGGTGTAATCACCGGGGAGCTGTTTTTT. Translated, it gives CASSSGLGVITGELFF. J is TRBJ2-2 and V is TRBV5-4, with TRBD2 matching over 7 bases. The CDR3 is 16 residues long. The junction had 9 bases not matched to a gene; V was cut back by 3 bases and J by 4 bases. Germline loops: CDR1 SGHNT, CDR2 YYREEE (reference sequence).

On this clone itself: The sample carries other DNA sequences with the same CDR3. The CDR3 nucleotides are TGTGCCAGCAGCGTCCAAGGGGGTCCCACCTACGAGCAGTACTTC. It encodes CASSVQGGPTYEQYF. This chain joins TRBV9 and TRBJ2-7; perhaps TRBD1 as D (6 bases). Germline assignment: CDR1 SGDLS and CDR2 YYNGEE. The CDR3 has 15 amino acids. V lost 2 bases and J 2 bases, leaving 14 bases between the germline ends.